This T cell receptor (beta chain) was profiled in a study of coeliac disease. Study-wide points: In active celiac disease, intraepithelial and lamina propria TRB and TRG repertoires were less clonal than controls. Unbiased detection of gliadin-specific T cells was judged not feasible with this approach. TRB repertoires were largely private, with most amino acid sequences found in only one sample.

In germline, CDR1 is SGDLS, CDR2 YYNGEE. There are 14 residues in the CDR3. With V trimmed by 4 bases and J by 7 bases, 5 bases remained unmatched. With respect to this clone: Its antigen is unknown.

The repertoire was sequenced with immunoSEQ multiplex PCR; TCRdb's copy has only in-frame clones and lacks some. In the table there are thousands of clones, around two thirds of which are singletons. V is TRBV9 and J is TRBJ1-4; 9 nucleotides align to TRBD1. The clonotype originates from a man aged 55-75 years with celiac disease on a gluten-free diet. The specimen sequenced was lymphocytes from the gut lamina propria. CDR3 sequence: CASSNRGQGEKLFF. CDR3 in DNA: TGTGCCAGCAGCAACAGGGGGCAGGGTGAAAAACTGTTTTTT. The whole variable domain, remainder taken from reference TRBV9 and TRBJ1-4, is DSGVTQTPKHLITATGQRVTLRCSPRSGDLSVYWYQQSLDQGLQFLIQYYNGEERAKGNILERFSAQQFPDLHSELNLSSLELGDSALYFCASSNRGQGEKLFFGSGTQLSVL.